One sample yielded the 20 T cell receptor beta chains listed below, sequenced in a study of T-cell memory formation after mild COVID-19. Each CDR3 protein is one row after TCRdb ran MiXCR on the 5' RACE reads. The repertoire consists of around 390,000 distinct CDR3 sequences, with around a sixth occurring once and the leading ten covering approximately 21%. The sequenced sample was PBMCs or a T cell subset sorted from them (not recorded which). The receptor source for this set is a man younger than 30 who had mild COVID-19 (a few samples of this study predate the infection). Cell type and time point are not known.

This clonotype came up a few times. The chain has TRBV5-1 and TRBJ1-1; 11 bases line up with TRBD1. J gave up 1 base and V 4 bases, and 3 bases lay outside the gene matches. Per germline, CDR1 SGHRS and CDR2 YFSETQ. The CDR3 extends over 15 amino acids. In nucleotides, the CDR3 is TGCGCCAGCAGCACGGACAGGGGGCGGAACACTGAAGCTTTCTTT. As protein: CASSTDRGRNTEAFF.

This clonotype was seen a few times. CDR3 nucleotides: TGTGCCAGCAGCTTTACGAACGCGGACATTCAGTACTTC. Translating gives CASSFTNADIQYF. This rearrangement joins TRBV7-6 to TRBJ2-4; D unresolved. The V gene's germline CDR1 is SGHVS and CDR2 FNYEAQ. Trimming removed 3 bases from V and 8 bases from J, with 11 bases in between. The CDR3 totals 13 residues.

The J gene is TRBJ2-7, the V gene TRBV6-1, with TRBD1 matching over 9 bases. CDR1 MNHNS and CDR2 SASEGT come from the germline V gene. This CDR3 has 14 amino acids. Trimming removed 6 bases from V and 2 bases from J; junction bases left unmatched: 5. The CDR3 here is CASRTGGDPYEQYF. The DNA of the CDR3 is TGTGCCAGCAGAACAGGGGGCGACCCCTACGAGCAGTACTTC.

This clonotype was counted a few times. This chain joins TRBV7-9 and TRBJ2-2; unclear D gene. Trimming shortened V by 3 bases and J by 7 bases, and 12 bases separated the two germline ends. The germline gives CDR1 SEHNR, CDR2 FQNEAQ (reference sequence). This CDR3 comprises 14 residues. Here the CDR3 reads CASSFQEYGGELFF. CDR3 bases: TGTGCCAGCAGCTTTCAGGAATATGGCGGGGAGCTGTTTTTT.

The CDR3 protein is CASSPPGTPNQPQHF. The CDR3 bases are TGTGCCAGCTCACCTCCTGGGACACCCAATCAGCCCCAGCATTTT. The genes are TRBV18 and TRBJ1-5, with D tentatively TRBD1 (6 bases). Per germline, CDR1 KGHSH and CDR2 LQKENI. CDR3 length equals 15 residues. Trimming removed 3 bases from V and 3 bases from J, with 12 bases in between.

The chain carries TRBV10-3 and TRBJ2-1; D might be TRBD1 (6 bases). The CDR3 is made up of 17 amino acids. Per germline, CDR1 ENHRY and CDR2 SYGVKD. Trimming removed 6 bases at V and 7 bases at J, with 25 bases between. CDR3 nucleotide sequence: TGTGCCATCAGGGAGACAGTTACAGGGTCGAATGGGAATGAGCAGTTCTTC. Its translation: CAIRETVTGSNGNEQFF.

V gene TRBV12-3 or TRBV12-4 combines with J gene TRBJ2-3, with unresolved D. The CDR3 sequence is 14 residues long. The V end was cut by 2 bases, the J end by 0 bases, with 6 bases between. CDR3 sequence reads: CASSLYRSTDTQYF. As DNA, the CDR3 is TGTGCCAGCAGTTTATACAGAAGCACAGATACGCAGTATTTT.

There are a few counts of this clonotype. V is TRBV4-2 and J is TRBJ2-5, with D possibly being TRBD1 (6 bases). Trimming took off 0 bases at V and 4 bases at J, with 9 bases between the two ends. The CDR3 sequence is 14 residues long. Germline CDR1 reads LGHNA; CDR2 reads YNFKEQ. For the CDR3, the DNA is TGTGCCAGCAGCCAAGACCCACAGGGAGAGACCCAGTACTTC. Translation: CASSQDPQGETQYF.

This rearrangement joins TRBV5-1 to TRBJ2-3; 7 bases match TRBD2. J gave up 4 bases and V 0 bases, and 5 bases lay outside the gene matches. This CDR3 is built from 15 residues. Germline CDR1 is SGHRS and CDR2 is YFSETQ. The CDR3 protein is CASSLVLASPDTQYF. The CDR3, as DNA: TGCGCCAGCAGCTTGGTACTAGCGAGCCCAGATACGCAGTATTTT.

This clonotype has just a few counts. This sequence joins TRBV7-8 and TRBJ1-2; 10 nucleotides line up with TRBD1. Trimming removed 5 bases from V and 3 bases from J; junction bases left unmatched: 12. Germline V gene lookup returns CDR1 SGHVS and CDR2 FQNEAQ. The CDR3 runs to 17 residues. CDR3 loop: CASSPRTGGSAHYGYTF. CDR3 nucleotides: TGTGCCAGCAGCCCCCGGACAGGGGGATCCGCCCACTATGGCTACACCTTC.

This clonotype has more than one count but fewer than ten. This chain's CDR3 is CAITSSGNTIYF. In nucleotides, the CDR3 is TGTGCCATCACGTCCTCCGGAAACACCATATATTTT. The V call is TRBV10-3, the J call TRBJ1-3; no clear D gene. This CDR3 has 12 residues. CDR1 and CDR2 from the germline V gene are ENHRY and SYGVKD. Trimming took off 7 bases at V and 4 bases at J, with 8 bases between the two ends.

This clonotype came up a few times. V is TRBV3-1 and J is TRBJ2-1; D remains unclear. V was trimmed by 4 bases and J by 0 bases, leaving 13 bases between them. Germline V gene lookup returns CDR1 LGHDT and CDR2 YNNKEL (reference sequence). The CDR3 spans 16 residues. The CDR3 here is CASSPGPVSSYNEQFF. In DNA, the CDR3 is TGTGCCAGCAGCCCCGGACCGGTAAGCTCCTACAATGAGCAGTTCTTC.

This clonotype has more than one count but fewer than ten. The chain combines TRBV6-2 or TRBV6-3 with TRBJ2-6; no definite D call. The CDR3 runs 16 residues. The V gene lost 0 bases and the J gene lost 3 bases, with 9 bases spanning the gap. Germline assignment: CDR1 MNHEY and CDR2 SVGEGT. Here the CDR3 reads CASSYSKGLGANVLTF. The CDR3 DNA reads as TGTGCCAGCAGTTACTCAAAGGGTCTTGGGGCCAACGTCCTGACTTTC.

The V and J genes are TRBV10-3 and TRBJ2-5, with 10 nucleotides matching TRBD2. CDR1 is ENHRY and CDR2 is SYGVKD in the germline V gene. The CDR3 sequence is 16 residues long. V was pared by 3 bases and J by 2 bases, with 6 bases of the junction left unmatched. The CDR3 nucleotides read TGTGCCATCAGTGACCCTTTAGCGGGGGGACAAGAGACCCAGTACTTC. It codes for CAISDPLAGGQETQYF.

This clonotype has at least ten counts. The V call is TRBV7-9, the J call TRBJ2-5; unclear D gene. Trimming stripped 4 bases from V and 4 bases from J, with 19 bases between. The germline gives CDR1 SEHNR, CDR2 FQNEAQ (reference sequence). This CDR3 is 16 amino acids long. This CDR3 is CASSSPRAPVLETQYF. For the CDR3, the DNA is TGTGCCAGCAGCTCTCCCCGGGCCCCAGTTTTAGAGACCCAGTACTTC. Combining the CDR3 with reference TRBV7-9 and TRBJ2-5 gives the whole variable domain DTGVSQNPRHKITKRGQNVTFRCDPISEHNRLYWYRQTLGQGPEFLTYFQNEAQLEKSRLLSDRFSAERPKGSFSTLEIQRTEQGDSAMYLCASSSPRAPVLETQYFGPGTRLLVL.

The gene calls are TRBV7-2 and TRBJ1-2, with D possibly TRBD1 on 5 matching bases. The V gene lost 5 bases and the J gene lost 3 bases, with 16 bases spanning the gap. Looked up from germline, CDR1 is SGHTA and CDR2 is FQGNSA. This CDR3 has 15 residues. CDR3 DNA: TGTGCCAGCAGCCGCTCAGCCAGGGTGGACTATGGCTACACCTTC. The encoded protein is CASSRSARVDYGYTF. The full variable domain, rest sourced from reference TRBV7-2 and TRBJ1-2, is GAGVSQSPSNKVTEKGKDVELRCDPISGHTALYWYRQSLGQGLEFLIYFQGNSAPDKSGLPSDRFSAERTGGSVSTLTIQRTQQEDSAVYLCASSRSARVDYGYTFGSGTRLTVV.

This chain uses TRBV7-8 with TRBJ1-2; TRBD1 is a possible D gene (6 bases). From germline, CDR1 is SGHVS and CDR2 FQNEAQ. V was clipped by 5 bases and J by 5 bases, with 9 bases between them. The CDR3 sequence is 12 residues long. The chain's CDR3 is CASSKTGYGYTF. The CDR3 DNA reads TGTGCCAGCAGCAAGACAGGATATGGCTACACCTTC.

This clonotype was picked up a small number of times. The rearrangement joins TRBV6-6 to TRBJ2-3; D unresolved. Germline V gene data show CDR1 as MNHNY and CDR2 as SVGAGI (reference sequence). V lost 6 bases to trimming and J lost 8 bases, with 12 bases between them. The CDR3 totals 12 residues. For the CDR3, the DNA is TGTGCCAGCAGCCCAAGAGTCCGTACGCAGTATTTT. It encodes CASSPRVRTQYF.

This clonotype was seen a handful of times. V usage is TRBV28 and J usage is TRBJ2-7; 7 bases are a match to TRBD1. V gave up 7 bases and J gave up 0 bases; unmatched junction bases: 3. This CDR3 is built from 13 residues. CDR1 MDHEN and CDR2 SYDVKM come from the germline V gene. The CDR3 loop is CASTGQPSYEQYV. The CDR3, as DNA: TGTGCCAGCACGGGACAGCCCTCCTACGAGCAGTACGTC.

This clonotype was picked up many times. CDR3 sequence reads: CASSLGLGPSYEQYF. CDR3 DNA: TGTGCCAGCAGCTTAGGCCTCGGGCCCTCCTACGAGCAGTACTTC. This chain links TRBV13 with TRBJ2-7; D is unclear. This CDR3 comprises 15 residues. V gave up 0 bases and J gave up 0 bases, with 9 bases separating them. Per the germline V gene, CDR1 is PRHDT and CDR2 is FYEKMQ (reference sequence).